Below are 11 T cell receptor beta chains sequenced from a single sample in a study of PD-1 blockade in classical Hodgkin lymphoma. Method: immunoSEQ multiplex PCR; TCRdb's copy keeps in-frame clones and lacks some. This sample carries more than 140,000 clones, approximately 81% of them seen once, and the ten largest clones take roughly a tenth. No patient escaped relapse after autologous stem cell transplantation, and brentuximab vedotin exposure varied. The sequencing used peripheral blood mononuclear cells (PBMCs), collected before the second cycle of nivolumab. The receptors derive from a human donor with classical Hodgkin lymphoma.

The V and J genes are TRBV6-5 and TRBJ1-2; no firm D call. The V gene lost 6 bases and the J gene lost 2 bases, with 10 bases spanning the gap. CDR1 is MNHEY, CDR2 SVGAGI, per germline. The CDR3 totals 13 residues. This chain's CDR3 is CASRTLANYGYTF. DNA of the CDR3: TGTGCCAGCAGGACACTGGCAAACTATGGCTACACCTTC.

The rearrangement uses TRBV7-3 and TRBJ2-1; D is perhaps TRBD2 (6 bases). This CDR3 is built from 15 residues. Trimming removed 0 bases at V and 6 bases at J, with 12 bases between. The V gene's germline CDR1 is SGHTA and CDR2 FQGTGA. CDR3 amino acids: CASSLTGGQANEQFF. The DNA for the CDR3 is TGTGCCAGCAGCTTAACGGGGGGTCAGGCCAATGAGCAGTTCTTC.

The rearrangement joins TRBV28 to TRBJ1-2; TRBD1 might be the D (5 bases). V shed 5 bases and J shed 6 bases, with 16 bases lying between them. This CDR3 spans 14 amino acids. Germline assignment: CDR1 MDHEN and CDR2 SYDVKM. The CDR3, as DNA: TGTGCCAGCAGTCCCCACGGACACGGACATGGCTACACCTTC. Translation: CASSPHGHGHGYTF.

This chain links TRBV2 with TRBJ1-6; D ambiguous. Deletions cut 7 bases from V and 16 bases from J, with 17 bases between. Germline CDR1 and CDR2: SNHLY and FYNNEI. The CDR3 runs to 12 residues. In nucleotides, the CDR3 is TGTGCCAGCAAGTCCCGGGCGTTGGGACTCCACTTT. Its translation: CASKSRALGLHF.

The chain links TRBV19 to TRBJ2-5, with 9 nucleotides matching TRBD1. The CDR3 consists of 13 residues. The V gene end was trimmed by 10 bases and the J gene end by 5 bases; junction bases not matched to a gene: 8. Germline lookup yields CDR1 LNHDA and CDR2 SQIVND (reference sequence). The CDR3: CATMGTGYETQYF. CDR3 DNA sequence: TGTGCCACAATGGGGACAGGGTATGAGACCCAGTACTTC.

The V gene is TRBV21-1, the J gene TRBJ2-4. TRBV21-1 is tagged as a pseudogene. The CDR3 is made up of 18 amino acids. In DNA form, the CDR3 reads TGTGCCAGCAGCAAAACTATCAGGGCCGGGGTAGCCAAAAACATTCAGTACTTC. It codes for CASSKTIRAGVAKNIQYF.

The V gene is TRBV18, the J gene TRBJ2-6; D remains ambiguous. Germline V lookup: CDR1 KGHSH, CDR2 LQKENI. Trimming stripped 3 bases from V and 3 bases from J, with 12 bases between. The CDR3 consists of 16 residues. CDR3 sequence: CASSPAPRSGANVLTF. Here the CDR3 DNA reads TGTGCCAGCTCACCCGCGCCCCGAAGTGGGGCCAACGTCCTGACTTTC. Full variable domain (outside the CDR3, taken from reference TRBV18 and TRBJ2-6): NAGVMQNPRHLVRRRGQEARLRCSPMKGHSHVYWYRQLPEEGLKFMVYLQKENIIDESGMPKERFSAEFPKEGPSILRIQQVVRGDSAAYFCASSPAPRSGANVLTFGAGSRLTVL.

The chain uses TRBV11-1 and TRBJ2-2, with 11 bases aligning to TRBD2. Germline V gives CDR1 SGHAT, CDR2 FQDESV (reference sequence). This CDR3 comprises 16 residues. V lost 5 bases to trimming and J lost 2 bases; unmatched junction nucleotides: 4. The CDR3 spells CASSLGLAENTGELFF. The DNA for the CDR3 is TGTGCCAGCAGCCTGGGACTAGCGGAAAACACCGGGGAGCTGTTTTTT.

The rearrangement links TRBV29-1 to TRBJ2-1, with 7 bases matching TRBD2. Germline assignment: CDR1 SQVTM and CDR2 ANQGSEA. Trimming cost V 3 bases and J 6 bases; bases outside gene matches: 26. CDR3 length: 20 amino acids. The CDR3 loop reads CSVERRGPSAGTTRTNEQFF. The CDR3 nucleotides read TGCAGCGTTGAGCGAAGGGGACCGAGCGCCGGGACTACGCGCACCAATGAGCAGTTCTTC.

This clone showed up just a few times. This chain links TRBV6-5 with TRBJ1-6, with 8 bases that match TRBD1. Looked up from germline, CDR1 is MNHEY and CDR2 is SVGAGI. The CDR3 has 12 residues. With V trimmed by 7 bases and J by 12 bases, 5 bases remained unmatched. CDR3 coding DNA: TGTGCCAGCACCACGACAGGGGTACCCCTCCACTTT. As protein: CASTTTGVPLHF.

The V and J genes are TRBV6-5 and TRBJ1-6; a weak D match, TRBD1 (5 bases). The CDR3 spans 14 residues. The germline V gene has CDR1 MNHEY and CDR2 SVGAGI. Deletions cut 3 bases from V and 7 bases from J, with 10 bases between. The CDR3 DNA reads as TGTGCCAGCAGTTATAGCAGGGCCAATTCACCCCTCCACTTT. This codes for CASSYSRANSPLHF.